A single T cell receptor beta chain is shown here with its context. The target antigen is unknown. The sample belongs to a study of shared clonotypes between healthy human individuals. General study findings and limits: Clonotype sharing among donors, it was expected, would be affected by sequencing depth. Shared clonotypes across all four donors exceeded non-shared ones in generation probability.

Sequencing was performed with immunoSEQ multiplex PCR; in TCRdb, only in-frame clones are kept and a portion is missing. Here the sample spans some 2,000,000 clones, 85% to 95% being singletons. The TCR comes from a man between 18 and 35 years old in good health. The sequencing sample was made of naive CD4+ T cells sorted from blood. Stated subset: CD45RA+ positively selected.

CDR3 sequence reads: CASSYKGAMLNSPLHF. The CDR3 nucleotides are TGTGCCAGCAGTTACAAGGGGGCAATGCTGAATTCACCCCTCCACTTT. The chain links TRBV6-5 to TRBJ1-6; 7 bases align to TRBD1. The germline V gene encodes CDR1 MNHEY and CDR2 SVGAGI. Unmatched junction bases numbered 8, after V lost 2 bases and J lost 7 bases. The CDR3 extends over 16 amino acids.